Listed below are T cell receptor beta chains from one sample, sequenced in a study of T-cell memory formation after mild COVID-19. MiXCR, run by TCRdb on the 5' RACE reads, gives a single entry per CDR3 protein. In the table there are a few hundred thousand distinct CDR3 sequences, roughly 30% of which are singletons. The source material was PBMCs or a T cell subset sorted from them (not recorded which). The origin of the receptors is an adult woman who had mild COVID-19 (a few samples of this study predate the infection). Cell type and time point are not known. The CDR3 runs from the conserved cysteine through the conserved F or W. The D gene is left open where the match is weak. Some rows mark clone size as missing; the rest say once, few, many or name a class of expanded clone.

CDR3nt: TGTGCCAGCAGCTATCGGTCAGCGGGGGAGCAGTACTTC
CDR3aa: CASSYRSAGEQYF
j_gene: TRBJ2-7
d_gene: TRBD2
v_gene: TRBV5-4
abundance: few

CDR3nt: TGTGCCAGCAGCTTATTCTCGGAGACCCAGTACTTC
CDR3aa: CASSLFSETQYF
j_gene: TRBJ2-5
d_gene: -
v_gene: TRBV7-9
abundance: -

CDR3nt: TGTGCCAGCAGCTTAGCCCGGGGTATTCTCCACTTC
CDR3aa: CASSLARGILHF
j_gene: TRBJ2-7
d_gene: -
v_gene: TRBV7-3
abundance: -

CDR3nt: TGTGCCAGCAGTGAAGGACGGAACATCGGTCAAGAGACCCAGTACTTC
CDR3aa: CASSEGRNIGQETQYF
j_gene: TRBJ2-5
d_gene: -
v_gene: TRBV2
abundance: few

CDR3nt: TGTGCCAGCAGCCAAGATGGGGGAAGGACCCAGTACTTC
CDR3aa: CASSQDGGRTQYF
j_gene: TRBJ2-5
d_gene: -
v_gene: TRBV3-1
abundance: -

CDR3nt: TGTGCCAGCAGCTTAGACGCTAATTATGAGCAGTACTTC
CDR3aa: CASSLDANYEQYF
j_gene: TRBJ2-7
d_gene: -
v_gene: TRBV11-2
abundance: -

CDR3nt: TGTGCCAGCTCAGCTCAGGGCCGGAATCAGCCCCAGCATTTT
CDR3aa: CASSAQGRNQPQHF
j_gene: TRBJ1-5
d_gene: -
v_gene: TRBV18
abundance: few

CDR3nt: TGTGCCAGCAGCTTGGGGACGGTGGGGGGCTACACCTTC
CDR3aa: CASSLGTVGGYTF
j_gene: TRBJ1-2
d_gene: -
v_gene: TRBV7-8
abundance: -

CDR3nt: TGTGCCAGCAGCCAAATTGATACGCAGTATTTT
CDR3aa: CASSQIDTQYF
j_gene: TRBJ2-3
d_gene: -
v_gene: TRBV14
abundance: once

CDR3nt: TGTGCCAGCAGTGATAGCTCTTCGTACCAAGAGACCCAGTACTTC
CDR3aa: CASSDSSSYQETQYF
j_gene: TRBJ2-5
d_gene: -
v_gene: TRBV25-1
abundance: -

CDR3nt: TGCAGTGCTAGAGATTGGAGCAGAAACTACGAGCAGTACTTC
CDR3aa: CSARDWSRNYEQYF
j_gene: TRBJ2-7
d_gene: -
v_gene: TRBV20-1
abundance: -

CDR3nt: TGTGCCAGCATGAAGGGCGGACTAGCCGGGACCCAGTACTTC
CDR3aa: CASMKGGLAGTQYF
j_gene: TRBJ2-5
d_gene: TRBD2
v_gene: TRBV6-5
abundance: few

CDR3nt: TGTGCCAGCAGCGTAGGGGACACCATGCAGGAGTTCTTC
CDR3aa: CASSVGDTMQEFF
j_gene: TRBJ2-1
d_gene: -
v_gene: TRBV9
abundance: -

CDR3nt: TGTGCCAGCAGGGCCCTCCTGGTACTTGATGAGCAGTTCTTC
CDR3aa: CASRALLVLDEQFF
j_gene: TRBJ2-1
d_gene: -
v_gene: TRBV27
abundance: -

CDR3nt: TGTGCCAGCAGCTCGGGGCTAGCGGGCTATTCCTACGAGCAGTACTTC
CDR3aa: CASSSGLAGYSYEQYF
j_gene: TRBJ2-7
d_gene: TRBD2
v_gene: TRBV7-9
abundance: few

CDR3nt: TGTGCCTGGAGTGTTGGGGTTTATTACAATGAGCAGTTCTTC
CDR3aa: CAWSVGVYYNEQFF
j_gene: TRBJ2-1
d_gene: -
v_gene: TRBV30
abundance: -

CDR3nt: TGTGCCAGCAGCCCCACTGGCGGCGGTGGAGAGACCCAGTACTTC
CDR3aa: CASSPTGGGGETQYF
j_gene: TRBJ2-5
d_gene: -
v_gene: TRBV7-3
abundance: -

CDR3nt: TGTGCCCGCAGCTATAGCGGATTGGGCTACGAGCAGTACTTC
CDR3aa: CARSYSGLGYEQYF
j_gene: TRBJ2-7
d_gene: -
v_gene: TRBV6-2/TRBV6-3
abundance: -

CDR3nt: TGTGCCAGCAGCTTAGAGGCCGACGGGGGCTATGGCTACACCTTC
CDR3aa: CASSLEADGGYGYTF
j_gene: TRBJ1-2
d_gene: -
v_gene: TRBV11-3
abundance: once

CDR3nt: TGTGCCAGCAGCCGAGGACTAGCGGACAAATACGAGCAGTACTTC
CDR3aa: CASSRGLADKYEQYF
j_gene: TRBJ2-7
d_gene: TRBD2
v_gene: TRBV4-2
abundance: -

CDR3nt: TGTGCCATCAGTGAGTCCCAAAATCAGCCCCAGCATTTT
CDR3aa: CAISESQNQPQHF
j_gene: TRBJ1-5
d_gene: -
v_gene: TRBV10-3
abundance: few

CDR3nt: TGTGCCAGCAGCTTGCGTCCGGGTAGCGGGGGGGCCGATGAGCAGTTCTTC
CDR3aa: CASSLRPGSGGADEQFF
j_gene: TRBJ2-1
d_gene: TRBD2
v_gene: TRBV5-6
abundance: -

CDR3nt: TGCAGTGCTCGTATAATGGGACGGACGAACTTTTATGGCTACACCTTC
CDR3aa: CSARIMGRTNFYGYTF
j_gene: TRBJ1-2
d_gene: -
v_gene: TRBV20-1
abundance: few

CDR3nt: TGTGCCAGCAGTCACGGTTACACCGGGGAGCTGTTTTTT
CDR3aa: CASSHGYTGELFF
j_gene: TRBJ2-2
d_gene: -
v_gene: TRBV12-3/TRBV12-4
abundance: few

CDR3nt: TGTGCCAGCAGCCAAGATAGAAGGCTAGTGGGTAGATACGAGCAGTACTTC
CDR3aa: CASSQDRRLVGRYEQYF
j_gene: TRBJ2-7
d_gene: -
v_gene: TRBV3-1
abundance: -

CDR3nt: TGTGCCACCAGTGAGCCTGGACAGGGGGATGAGCAGTTCTTC
CDR3aa: CATSEPGQGDEQFF
j_gene: TRBJ2-1
d_gene: TRBD1
v_gene: TRBV24-1
abundance: -

CDR3nt: TGTGCCAGCAGCTCCCCAACTAGCGGCACAGATACGCAGTATTTT
CDR3aa: CASSSPTSGTDTQYF
j_gene: TRBJ2-3
d_gene: TRBD2
v_gene: TRBV7-3
abundance: few

CDR3nt: TGCGCCAGCAGCTGGGACGGGACCTACGAGCAGTACTTC
CDR3aa: CASSWDGTYEQYF
j_gene: TRBJ2-7
d_gene: -
v_gene: TRBV5-1
abundance: -

CDR3nt: TGCAGCATCAGGGGGACCGGGGAGCTGTTTTTT
CDR3aa: CSIRGTGELFF
j_gene: TRBJ2-2
d_gene: TRBD1
v_gene: TRBV29-1
abundance: -